Following are 11 T cell receptor beta chains from one sample sequenced in a study of OX40 agonist ivuxolimab in advanced cancers. Method: immunoSEQ multiplex PCR; TCRdb's copy keeps in-frame clones and lacks some. The sample holds 43,000 or so clones, around 86% seen once. Sequencing was performed on CD4+ or CD8+ T cells sorted from blood, taken in a trial of the OX40 agonist ivuxolimab. The receptors were sampled from an adult with an advanced solid tumor such as melanoma, head and neck, liver or kidney cancer.

The chain is built from TRBV6-1 and TRBJ2-7; no clear D. The CDR3 is 11 residues long. The V gene's germline CDR1 is MNHNS and CDR2 SASEGT. V lost 10 bases and J lost 6, with 13 bases in between. Written as DNA, the CDR3 is TGTGCCACTTCATTGGATTTCGAGCAGTACTTC. It is translated as CATSLDFEQYF.

The chain uses TRBV5-4 and TRBJ2-3, with TRBD2 as a possible D gene (5 bases). Trimming removed 2 bases at V and 5 bases at J, with 9 bases between. The germline CDR1 and CDR2 sequences are SGHNT and YYREEE (reference sequence). The CDR3 consists of 13 residues. The CDR3 here is CASSFPRGDTQYF. DNA of the CDR3: TGTGCCAGCAGCTTTCCCCGGGGAGATACGCAGTATTTT.

The chain employs TRBV7-9 and TRBJ2-7; TRBD2 is a possible D gene (5 bases). The V end lost 11 bases, the J end lost 0 bases, and 14 bases lay between the germline ends. Germline V gives CDR1 SEHNR, CDR2 FQNEAQ (reference sequence). This CDR3 contains 13 residues. CDR3 DNA sequence: TGTGCCGGCGGGCGCCCGAGCTCCTACGAGCAGTACTTC. It codes for CAGGRPSSYEQYF.

The rearrangement uses TRBV5-4 and TRBJ2-7, with D possibly TRBD2 on 7 matching bases. This CDR3 comprises 16 residues. Germline lookup yields CDR1 SGHNT and CDR2 YYREEE (reference sequence). V lost 5 bases to trimming and J lost 6 bases, with 24 bases between them. The DNA of the CDR3 is TGTGCCAGCAGTTCCTCCAAACGGGGGGCCCTTTCCGAGCAGTACTTC. Translation gives CASSSSKRGALSEQYF.

This chain uses TRBV19 with TRBJ2-3; 7 nucleotides agree with TRBD1. Germline CDR1 LNHDA, CDR2 SQIVND (reference sequence). The CDR3 is 15 residues long. Trimming cost V 3 bases and J 0 bases; bases outside gene matches: 3. Written as DNA, the CDR3 is TGTGCCAGTAGTATCCAGGGGGTGAGCACAGATACGCAGTATTTT. Its translation: CASSIQGVSTDTQYF. The full variable domain, completed using reference TRBV19 and TRBJ2-3, is DGGITQSPKYLFRKEGQNVTLSCEQNLNHDAMYWYRQDPGQGLRLIYYSQIVNDFQKGDIAEGYSVSREKKESFPLTVTSAQKNPTAFYLCASSIQGVSTDTQYFGPGTRLTVL.

This rearrangement joins TRBV5-1 to TRBJ2-7, with D maybe TRBD2 (6 bases). Trimming removed 1 base from V and 6 bases from J, with 8 bases in between. The CDR3 spans 12 residues. In germline, CDR1 is SGHRS, CDR2 YFSETQ. The DNA for the CDR3 is TGCGCCAGCAGCTTGACTAGCTTCGAGCAGTACTTC. Translation gives CASSLTSFEQYF.

The chain combines TRBV28 with TRBJ1-2; D is unclear. Deletions cut 8 bases from V and 4 bases from J, with 14 bases between. The CDR3 length is 13 residues. Germline V lookup: CDR1 MDHEN, CDR2 SYDVKM. CDR3 bases: TGTGCCAGCTATTCGCGGGCCTCCTATGGCTACACCTTC. It encodes CASYSRASYGYTF.

The rearrangement uses TRBV18 and TRBJ2-2; TRBD1 is a possible D gene (6 bases). Germline-derived CDR1 and CDR2 are KGHSH and LQKENI. The V end lost 0 bases, the J end lost 5 bases, and 13 bases lay between the germline ends. The CDR3 extends over 16 amino acids. CDR3 bases: TGTGCCAGCTCACCACCGCAGGGCAGGGGAACCGGGGAGCTGTTTTTT. It yields the protein CASSPPQGRGTGELFF.

The CDR3 nucleotides are TGTGCCAGCAGGGAAGCGGGGGGCACTATCGAGCAGTACTTC. Amino acid sequence: CASREAGGTIEQYF. The gene calls are TRBV6-5 and TRBJ2-7; 9 bases map to TRBD2. The V gene's germline CDR1 is MNHEY and CDR2 SVGAGI. This CDR3 is built from 14 residues. V was clipped by 6 bases and J by 6 bases; unmatched bases: 9.

This rearrangement joins TRBV18 to TRBJ2-1; 11 positions match TRBD2. CDR3 size: 18 residues. Germline CDR1 and CDR2: KGHSH and LQKENI. Germline trimming cut 0 bases from V and 6 bases from J; bases unmatched to any gene: 10. CDR3 protein: CASSPPFLAGGWINEQFF. CDR3 DNA: TGTGCCAGCTCACCACCGTTCCTAGCGGGAGGATGGATCAATGAGCAGTTCTTC.

The sample holds one count of this clone. CDR3 region: CASSPGPNSPLHF. The CDR3 coding sequence is TGTGCCAGCAGCCCCGGGCCCAATTCACCCCTCCACTTT. The J gene is TRBJ1-6, the V gene TRBV7-3; D is undetermined. CDR3 length equals 13 residues. Germline V gene data show CDR1 as SGHTA and CDR2 as FQGTGA. Trimming took off 5 bases at V and 7 bases at J, with 9 bases between the two ends.